This T cell receptor beta chain was sequenced in a study of T cells in Graves' hyperthyroidism and ophthalmopathy. The study, taken as a whole, reports: The model predicted ophthalmopathy a median around six months before onset.

V trimming: 2 bases; J trimming: 2 bases; junction bases outside the gene matches: 7. There are 16 residues in the CDR3. The germline V gene encodes CDR1 SEHNR and CDR2 FQNEAQ (reference sequence). About this clonotype: Its antigen is not known.

Amplification of TCR beta CDR3 regions was performed using RNA transcripts as template. RT-PCR in the first round (using the HTBI primer set) targeted the TCR CDR3. A single record per CDR3 protein comes from TCRdb applying MiXCR to the multiplex PCR reads. The data show more than 550,000 distinct CDR3 sequences, 15% to 20% seen once. What was sequenced was blood. This TCR was recovered from a woman between 45 and 65 years old with Graves' hyperthyroidism that later progressed to Graves' ophthalmopathy. This chain joins TRBV7-9 and TRBJ2-3; TRBD2 matches 7 bases. CDR3 coding DNA: TGTGCCAGCAGCTTACAAGTGGCGGGGGACACAGATACGCAGTATTTT. This sequence encodes CASSLQVAGDTDTQYF.